The 24 T cell receptor beta chains given below trace back to one sample, sequenced in a study of T cell clones after liver transplantation. Sequenced by immunoSEQ multiplex PCR; TCRdb stores in-frame clones only, minus some. The table lists roughly 51,000 clones, approximately 71% of them singletons, with 9.5% to 10% in the top ten. Sequencing was performed on CD4+ T cells from blood, taken less than 70 months after liver transplant. These receptors came from a human patient who received a liver transplant. The graft donor may have contributed some T cells.

The chain carries TRBV15 and TRBJ2-5; TRBD2 is a possible D gene (6 bases). V dropped 1 base and J dropped 1 base, with 16 bases sitting between them. Germline CDR1 LNHNV, CDR2 YYDKDF (reference sequence). The CDR3 runs to 17 residues. Here the CDR3 DNA reads TGTGCCACCAGCAGAGTACGGGGACTTCTCGCCCAAGAGACCCAGTACTTC. This codes for CATSRVRGLLAQETQYF.

The chain joins TRBV7-6 to TRBJ1-5; no reliable D call. The CDR3 extends over 17 amino acids. V was trimmed by 1 base and J by 2 bases, leaving 15 bases between them. Germline V gene sequence: CDR1 SGHVS, CDR2 FNYEAQ. CDR3 loop: CASSLGGSLMGNQPQHF. In nucleotides, the CDR3 is TGTGCCAGCAGCTTAGGTGGTTCTCTGATGGGCAATCAGCCCCAGCATTTT.

The chain uses TRBV6-6 and TRBJ1-2; TRBD1 agrees at 9 bases. V shed 7 bases, J shed 10 bases, and the junction held 10 bases outside the gene matches. Germline values: CDR1 MNHNY, CDR2 SVGAGI (reference sequence). The CDR3 length is 13 residues. CDR3 region: CASTVTGGADYTF. Written as DNA, the CDR3 is TGTGCCAGCACCGTTACAGGGGGCGCCGACTACACCTTC.

The chain uses TRBV28 and TRBJ2-3, with a tentative D call TRBD1 (5 bases). Germline-derived CDR1 and CDR2 are MDHEN and SYDVKM. This CDR3 has 16 residues. V lost 3 bases and J lost 1, with 14 bases in between. The CDR3: CASSLKGLRRTDTQYF. CDR3 in DNA: TGTGCCAGCAGTTTGAAGGGGCTTCGTCGCACAGATACGCAGTATTTT.

This clone showed up just a few times. J is TRBJ1-2 and V is TRBV2; D might be TRBD1 (5 bases). The CDR3 is 15 amino acids. CDR1 is SNHLY and CDR2 is FYNNEI in the germline V gene. Trimming shortened V by 3 bases and J by 4 bases, and 15 bases separated the two germline ends. CDR3 sequence (DNA): TGTGCCAGCAGTGAGTCTGGTGGAGGGACCTATGGCTACACCTTC. As protein: CASSESGGGTYGYTF.

This clone was counted a few times. The rearrangement joins TRBV6-5 to TRBJ1-4; D possibly corresponds to TRBD1 (6 bases). CDR1 is MNHEY, CDR2 SVGAGI, per germline. There are 16 residues in the CDR3. The V end lost 2 bases, the J end lost 4 bases, and 14 bases lay between the germline ends. The CDR3 spells CASSYSQGTGNEKLFF. The CDR3 nucleotides are TGTGCCAGCAGTTACAGTCAGGGGACGGGTAATGAAAAACTGTTTTTT.

The CDR3 region is CSGRQLNEQFF. CDR3 coding DNA: TGCAGCGGGCGACAGCTGAATGAGCAGTTCTTC. The chain couples TRBV29-1 to TRBJ2-1, with D perhaps matching TRBD1 (5 bases). There are 11 residues in the CDR3. Germline CDR1 reads SQVTM; CDR2 reads ANQGSEA. Trimming took off 7 bases at V and 7 bases at J, with 11 bases between the two ends.

The rearrangement joins TRBV6-1 to TRBJ2-1; no reliable D call. The ends were cut back, 6 bases at V and 4 bases at J, with 7 bases in the middle. This CDR3 has 12 residues. Germline CDR1 is MNHNS and CDR2 is SASEGT. CDR3 in DNA: TGTGCCAGCAGGACGGCGTACAATGAGCAGTTCTTC. It yields the protein CASRTAYNEQFF.

Only a few counts were recorded for this clone. V usage is TRBV6-1 and J usage is TRBJ1-6; D possibly corresponds to TRBD1 (6 bases). Trimming shortened V by 10 bases and J by 7 bases, and 14 bases separated the two germline ends. The germline V gene encodes CDR1 MNHNS and CDR2 SASEGT. This CDR3 has 13 amino acids. CDR3 nucleotide sequence: TGTGCCATCAATACAGGGAACAATTCACCCCTCCACTTT. Amino acid sequence: CAINTGNNSPLHF.

The chain joins TRBV6-1 to TRBJ1-1; D is undetermined. The germline V gene has CDR1 MNHNS and CDR2 SASEGT. V lost 7 bases and J lost 1, with 13 bases in between. There are 14 residues in the CDR3. The CDR3 sequence is CASNPVQTNTEAFF. DNA for the CDR3: TGTGCCAGCAACCCAGTCCAGACGAACACTGAAGCTTTCTTT.

The V call is TRBV9, the J call TRBJ1-6, with a tentative D call TRBD1 (5 bases). Trimming removed 4 bases at V and 2 bases at J, with 10 bases between. The CDR3 contains 15 residues. Germline loops: CDR1 SGDLS, CDR2 YYNGEE. The CDR3 DNA is TGTGCCAGCAGCCCCGGGGGGACCTATAATTCACCCCTCCACTTT. Protein product: CASSPGGTYNSPLHF.

The chain combines TRBV2 with TRBJ2-3; maybe TRBD2 (5 bases). From germline, CDR1 is SNHLY and CDR2 FYNNEI. Trimming removed 4 bases from V and 0 bases from J, with 11 bases in between. The CDR3 consists of 15 residues. In DNA, the CDR3 is TGTGCCAGCAGTGGTCGGACGGGAAGCACAGATACGCAGTATTTT. This gives the protein CASSGRTGSTDTQYF.

The table lists this clone with a few counts. The gene calls are TRBV28 and TRBJ1-1; D is uncertain. V gave up 2 bases and J gave up 6 bases, with 7 bases separating them. Germline lookup yields CDR1 MDHEN and CDR2 SYDVKM. This CDR3 has 12 amino acids. CDR3 amino acids: CASSLVYAEAFF. The CDR3 bases are TGTGCCAGCAGTTTAGTATACGCTGAAGCTTTCTTT.

Only a few counts were recorded for this clone. The chain combines TRBV28 with TRBJ2-2; 9 bases fit TRBD1. Germline trimming cut 6 bases from V and 5 bases from J; bases unmatched to any gene: 10. Germline CDR1 MDHEN, CDR2 SYDVKM. The CDR3 is 16 amino acids. CDR3 DNA sequence: TGTGCCAGCAGAGCCACCGGGACAGGGCGTACCGGGGAGCTGTTTTTT. This codes for CASRATGTGRTGELFF.

The sample holds one count of this clone. The CDR3 nucleotides are TGTGCCACAGGGAGACTCCAGAACACCGGGGAGCTGTTTTTT. Encoded protein: CATGRLQNTGELFF. This chain joins TRBV6-5 and TRBJ2-2, with D perhaps being TRBD1 or TRBD2 (5 bases each). The CDR3 covers 14 residues. V was cut by 10 bases and J by 1 base, with 13 bases left in between. Germline-derived CDR1 and CDR2 are MNHEY and SVGAGI.

The V call is TRBV27, the J call TRBJ1-2; possible D gene TRBD1, 5 bases. This CDR3 contains 18 residues. V lost 2 bases, J lost 4 bases, and 23 bases lay in between. CDR1 MNHEY and CDR2 SMNVEV come from the germline V gene (reference sequence). The DNA of the CDR3 is TGTGCCAGCAGTTTAACCTGGTCCGAGGGGTATCTCGGCTATGGCTACACCTTC. Translating gives CASSLTWSEGYLGYGYTF.

This clone appeared a few times. The chain uses TRBV7-3 and TRBJ2-2, with 9 bases aligning to TRBD1. V lost 5 bases and J lost 5; bases outside the gene matches: 9. Germline values: CDR1 SGHTA, CDR2 FQGTGA. This CDR3 contains 16 residues. This CDR3 reads CASSERQGVDTGELFF. CDR3 coding DNA: TGTGCCAGCAGCGAGAGACAGGGGGTAGATACCGGGGAGCTGTTTTTT.

V gene TRBV5-4 combines with J gene TRBJ1-1; D not resolved. The V end was cut by 1 base, the J end by 1 base, with 14 bases between. The CDR3 totals 16 residues. Germline CDR1 SGHNT, CDR2 YYREEE (reference sequence). CDR3 sequence: CASSLPRGRRNTEAFF. The DNA of the CDR3 is TGTGCCAGCAGCTTGCCTCGCGGCAGGAGGAACACTGAAGCTTTCTTT.

This chain connects TRBV7-8 to TRBJ2-2; D may be TRBD2 (5 bases). Germline V gene lookup returns CDR1 SGHVS and CDR2 FQNEAQ. Trimming removed 1 base at V and 8 bases at J, with 11 bases between. The length of the CDR3 is 14 residues. DNA for the CDR3: TGTGCCAGCAGCTTAGGATCGGGGAGAGGGGAGCTGTTTTTT. Protein product: CASSLGSGRGELFF. Variable domain in full (rest from reference TRBV7-8 and TRBJ2-2): GAGVSQSPRYKVAKRGQDVALRCDPISGHVSLFWYQQALGQGPEFLTYFQNEAQLDKSGLPSDRFFAERPEGSVSTLKIQRTQQEDSAVYLCASSLGSGRGELFFGEGSRLTVL.

The rearrangement joins TRBV5-1 to TRBJ2-2, with 7 bases aligning to TRBD1. Germline trimming cut 4 bases from V and 4 bases from J; bases unmatched to any gene: 7. The V gene's germline CDR1 is SGHRS and CDR2 YFSETQ. The CDR3 length is 15 residues. CDR3 in amino acids: CASSGETGFTGELFF. The CDR3 nucleotides read TGCGCCAGCAGCGGCGAGACAGGGTTCACCGGGGAGCTGTTTTTT.

This chain links TRBV6-5 with TRBJ2-6; tentative D call: TRBD1 (5 bases). Per germline, CDR1 MNHEY and CDR2 SVGAGI. Trimming took off 8 bases at V and 1 base at J, with 6 bases between the two ends. This CDR3 spans 13 amino acids. The CDR3 region has the DNA TGTGCCAGCCGACAGTCTGGGGCCAACGTCCTGACTTTC. It specifies CASRQSGANVLTF.

This clone has just a few counts. The chain combines TRBV6-6 with TRBJ2-3; D is undetermined. The CDR3 contains 13 residues. Trimming left V 5 bases short and J 1 base short, with 7 bases between. Germline CDR1 is MNHNY and CDR2 is SVGAGI (reference sequence). CDR3 sequence reads: CASSPPGTDTQYF. DNA for the CDR3: TGTGCCAGCAGTCCCCCAGGCACAGATACGCAGTATTTT.

V is TRBV2 and J is TRBJ1-6; TRBD1 agrees at 7 bases. The CDR3 runs to 14 residues. CDR1 is SNHLY and CDR2 is FYNNEI in the germline V gene. J lost 8 bases, V lost 4 bases, and 5 bases had no gene match. Here the CDR3 DNA reads TGTGCCAGCAGTGTGGGACAGAAAGATTCACCCCTCCACTTT. Encoded protein: CASSVGQKDSPLHF.

This chain joins TRBV27 and TRBJ1-1; 7 bases are shared with TRBD1. Unmatched junction bases numbered 9, after V lost 6 bases and J lost 5 bases. This CDR3 has 14 amino acids. Per germline, CDR1 MNHEY and CDR2 SMNVEV (reference sequence). The CDR3 coding sequence is TGTGCCAGCAGCCTGAGGGGGCAGGGGACTGAAGCTTTCTTT. It specifies CASSLRGQGTEAFF.